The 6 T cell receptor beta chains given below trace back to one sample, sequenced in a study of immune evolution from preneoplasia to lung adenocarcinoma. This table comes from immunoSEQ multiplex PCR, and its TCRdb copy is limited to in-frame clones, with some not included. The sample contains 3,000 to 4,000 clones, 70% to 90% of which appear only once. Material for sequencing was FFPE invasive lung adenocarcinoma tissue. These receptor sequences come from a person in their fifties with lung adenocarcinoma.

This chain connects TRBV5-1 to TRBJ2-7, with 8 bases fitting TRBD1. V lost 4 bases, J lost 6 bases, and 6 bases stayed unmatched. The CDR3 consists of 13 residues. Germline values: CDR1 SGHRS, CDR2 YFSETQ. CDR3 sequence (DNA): TGCGCCAGCAGCCCGGGACAGGCGGGCGAGCAGTACTTC. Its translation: CASSPGQAGEQYF.

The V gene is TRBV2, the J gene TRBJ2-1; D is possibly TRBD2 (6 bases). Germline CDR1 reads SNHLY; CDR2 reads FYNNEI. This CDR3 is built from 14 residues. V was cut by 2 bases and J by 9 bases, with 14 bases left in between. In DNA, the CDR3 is TGTGCCAGCAGTGAACGACAATCCGGGGGTGAGCAGTTCTTC. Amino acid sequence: CASSERQSGGEQFF. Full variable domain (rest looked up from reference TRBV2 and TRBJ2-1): EPEVTQTPSHQVTQMGQEVILRCVPISNHLYFYWYRQILGQKVEFLVSFYNNEISEKSEIFDDQFSVERPDGSNFTLKIRSTKLEDSAMYFCASSERQSGGEQFFGPGTRLTVL.

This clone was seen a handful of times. The chain's CDR3 is CASSQAGNTIYF. The DNA for the CDR3 is TGTGCCAGCAGCCAAGCTGGAAACACCATATATTTT. V and J are TRBV14 and TRBJ1-3, with D unresolved. V was pared by 1 base and J by 2 bases, with 0 bases between. Germline CDR1 SGHDN, CDR2 FVKESK. The CDR3 totals 12 residues.

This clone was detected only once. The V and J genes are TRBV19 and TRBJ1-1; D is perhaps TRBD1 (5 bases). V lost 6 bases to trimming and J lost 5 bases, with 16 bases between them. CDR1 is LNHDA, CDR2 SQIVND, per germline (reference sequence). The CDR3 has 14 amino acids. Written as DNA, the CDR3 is TGTGCCAGTAGAAGTGACAGCCCTGGAACTGAAGCTTTCTTT. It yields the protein CASRSDSPGTEAFF.

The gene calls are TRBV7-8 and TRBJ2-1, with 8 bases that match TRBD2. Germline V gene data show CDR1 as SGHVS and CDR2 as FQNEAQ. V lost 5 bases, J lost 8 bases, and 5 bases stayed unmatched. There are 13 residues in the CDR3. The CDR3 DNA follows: TGTGCCAGCAGCCGACGGGGGGGGGATGAGCAGTTCTTC. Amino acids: CASSRRGGDEQFF. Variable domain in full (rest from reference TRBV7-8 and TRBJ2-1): GAGVSQSPRYKVAKRGQDVALRCDPISGHVSLFWYQQALGQGPEFLTYFQNEAQLDKSGLPSDRFFAERPEGSVSTLKIQRTQQEDSAVYLCASSRRGGDEQFFGPGTRLTVL.

CDR3: CASSEPRGGELYNSPLHF. CDR3 sequence (DNA): TGTGCCAGCAGCGAACCCCGAGGGGGCGAACTTTATAATTCACCCCTCCACTTT. V is TRBV28 and J is TRBJ1-6, with 7 bases that match TRBD1. V was clipped by 6 bases and J by 4 bases; unmatched bases: 15. The germline CDR1 and CDR2 sequences are MDHEN and SYDVKM. This CDR3 is 18 amino acids long.